The clone carrying this T cell receptor beta chain was seen a few times. Its specificity is not known. Trimming took 1 base from V and 7 from J, leaving 8 bases between them. Germline CDR1 reads LNHDA; CDR2 reads SQIVND (reference sequence). There are 13 residues in the CDR3. The sample comes from a study of early T cells in non-severe SARS-CoV-2 infection. Overall study findings and caveats: The matching step, a VDJdb search, favored anti-spike CD8 responses and missed private and CD4 specificities.

As part of library construction, unique molecular identifiers were attached to individual cDNA molecules. MiXCR was run by TCRdb on the 5' RACE reads, yielding one entry per CDR3 protein. The sample records 100,000 to 150,000 distinct CDR3 sequences, more than 12% being singletons. V is TRBV19 and J is TRBJ1-5; unclear D gene. The receptor was isolated from an adult who was a healthcare worker with PCR-confirmed SARS-CoV-2 infection or an uninfected control (not recorded which). The sample taken for sequencing was whole blood. CDR3: CASSIAVGQPQHF. CDR3 coding DNA: TGTGCCAGTAGTATAGCGGTTGGACAGCCCCAGCATTTT.